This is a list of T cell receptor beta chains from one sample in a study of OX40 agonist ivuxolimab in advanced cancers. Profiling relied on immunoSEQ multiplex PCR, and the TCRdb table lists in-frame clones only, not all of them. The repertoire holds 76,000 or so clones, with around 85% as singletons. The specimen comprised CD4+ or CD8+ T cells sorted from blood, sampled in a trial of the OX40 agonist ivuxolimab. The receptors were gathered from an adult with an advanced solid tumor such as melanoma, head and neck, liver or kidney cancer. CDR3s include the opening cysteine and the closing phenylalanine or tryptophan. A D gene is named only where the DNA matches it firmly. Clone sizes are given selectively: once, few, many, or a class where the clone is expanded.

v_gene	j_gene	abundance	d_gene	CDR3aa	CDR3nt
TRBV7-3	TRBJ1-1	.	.	CASSLTSGLLNTEAFF	TGTGCCAGCAGCTTAACGTCCGGGTTGTTGAACACTGAAGCTTTCTTT
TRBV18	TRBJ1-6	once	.	CASSPESDNSPLHF	TGTGCCAGCTCACCAGAATCGGATAATTCACCCCTCCACTTT
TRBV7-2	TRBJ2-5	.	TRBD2	CASSLGGGKTQYF	TGTGCCAGCAGCTTAGGCGGGGGGAAGACCCAGTACTTC
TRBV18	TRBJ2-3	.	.	CASSLTGQLTDTQYF	TGTGCCAGCTCACTCACAGGGCAACTCACAGATACGCAGTATTTT
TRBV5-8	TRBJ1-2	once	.	CASSRVAFTGYTF	TGTGCCAGCAGCAGGGTCGCCTTTACTGGCTACACCTTC
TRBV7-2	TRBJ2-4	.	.	CASSLSGPNIQYF	TGTGCCAGCAGCTTATCCGGACCAAACATTCAGTACTTC
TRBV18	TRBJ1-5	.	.	CASSPPVSGGGNQPQHF	TGTGCCAGCTCACCCCCAGTTAGCGGGGGTGGCAATCAGCCCCAGCATTTT
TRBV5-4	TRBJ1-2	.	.	CASSLTGHYGYTF	TGTGCCAGCAGCTTAACGGGCCACTATGGCTACACCTTC
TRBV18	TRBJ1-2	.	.	CASSYDIYGYTF	TGTGCCAGCTCATACGACATTTATGGCTACACCTTC
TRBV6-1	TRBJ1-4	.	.	CASSPGSNEKLFF	TGTGCCAGCAGTCCCGGATCGAATGAAAAACTGTTTTTT
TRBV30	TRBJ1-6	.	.	CAWSVGGGDVSPLHF	TGTGCCTGGAGTGTAGGTGGGGGGGATGTCTCACCCCTCCACTTT
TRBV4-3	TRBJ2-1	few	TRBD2	CASSWFGTSGENEQFF	TGCGCCAGCAGCTGGTTCGGGACTAGCGGAGAGAATGAGCAGTTCTTC
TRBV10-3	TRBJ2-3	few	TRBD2	CAISDHSGGGTDTQYF	TGTGCCATCAGTGACCATAGCGGGGGGGGGACAGATACGCAGTATTTT
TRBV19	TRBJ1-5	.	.	CASSIERGIQPQHF	TGTGCCAGTAGTATAGAGCGGGGGATCCAGCCCCAGCATTTT
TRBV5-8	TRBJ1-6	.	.	CASSLVHGVNSPLHF	TGTGCCAGCAGCTTGGTTCATGGGGTTAATTCACCCCTCCACTTT
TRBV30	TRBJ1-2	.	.	CAWETSRGLNYGYTF	TGTGCCTGGGAAACCTCACGGGGCCTGAACTATGGCTACACCTTC
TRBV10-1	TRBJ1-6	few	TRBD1	CASSESRDSPPPLHF	TGCGCCAGCAGTGAGTCAAGGGACAGTCCCCCACCCCTCCACTTT
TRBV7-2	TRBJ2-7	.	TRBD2	CASSPGAAGTYEQYF	TGTGCCAGCAGCCCCGGGGCAGCGGGGACTTACGAGCAGTACTTC
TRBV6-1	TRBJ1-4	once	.	CASSAVGLGNEKLFF	TGTGCCAGCAGTGCTGTGGGGCTTGGAAATGAAAAACTGTTTTTT
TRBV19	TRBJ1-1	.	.	CASSSRTGNTEAFF	TGTGCCAGTAGTTCCCGGACCGGGAACACTGAAGCTTTCTTT
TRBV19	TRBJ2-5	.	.	CASSDRYQETQYF	TGTGCCAGTAGTGACAGGTACCAAGAGACCCAGTACTTC
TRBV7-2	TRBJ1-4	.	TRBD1	CASSPDRGYEKLFF	TGTGCCAGCAGCCCCGACAGGGGTTACGAAAAACTGTTTTTT
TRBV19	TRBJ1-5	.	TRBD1	CASSTTGTGTNQPQHF	TGTGCCAGTAGTACAACCGGGACAGGGACCAATCAGCCCCAGCATTTT
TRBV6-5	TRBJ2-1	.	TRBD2	CASSSRGVRNEQFF	TGTGCCAGCAGTTCGCGGGGGGTAAGGAATGAGCAGTTCTTC
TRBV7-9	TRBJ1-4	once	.	CASSPAPGGEVEKLFF	TGTGCCAGCAGCCCTGCCCCGGGGGGGGAGGTTGAAAAACTGTTTTTT
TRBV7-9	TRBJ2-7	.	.	CASSAGTLYEQYF	TGTGCCAGCAGCGCCGGGACACTTTACGAGCAGTACTTC
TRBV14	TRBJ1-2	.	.	CASSQDLAAQGYGYTF	TGTGCCAGCAGCCAAGATCTCGCCGCGCAGGGCTATGGCTACACCTTC
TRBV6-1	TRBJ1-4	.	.	CASSETVEKLFF	TGTGCCAGCAGTGAAACCGTTGAAAAACTGTTTTTT
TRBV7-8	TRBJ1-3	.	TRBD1	CASSPGDRGLGNTIYF	TGTGCCAGCAGCCCCGGGGACAGGGGGCTAGGAAACACCATATATTTT
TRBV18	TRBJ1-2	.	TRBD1	CASSPTSAGQGAYGYTF	TGTGCCAGCTCACCCACCTCAGCGGGACAGGGGGCCTATGGCTACACCTTC
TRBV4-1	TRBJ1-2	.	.	CASSQAGSRVIYGYTF	TGCGCCAGCAGCCAAGCAGGGAGTCGAGTGATTTATGGCTACACCTTC
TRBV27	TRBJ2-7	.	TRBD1	CASSLRGQGAYEQYF	TGTGCCAGCAGTTTAAGGGGACAGGGAGCCTACGAGCAGTACTTC
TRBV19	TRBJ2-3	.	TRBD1	CASGQGLGADTQYF	TGTGCCAGTGGACAGGGTCTGGGGGCAGATACGCAGTATTTT
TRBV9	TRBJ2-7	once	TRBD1	CASSTLTGELVEQYF	TGTGCCAGCAGCACCCTGACAGGGGAACTTGTCGAGCAGTACTTC
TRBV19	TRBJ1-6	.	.	CASRDYNSPLHF	TGTGCCAGTAGGGACTATAATTCACCCCTCCACTTT
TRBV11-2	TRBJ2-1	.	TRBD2	CASSLISASGDNEQFF	TGTGCCAGCAGCTTAATTTCCGCTAGCGGGGACAATGAGCAGTTCTTC
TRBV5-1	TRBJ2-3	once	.	CASSSTGLDTQYF	TGCGCCAGCAGCAGTACAGGGCTAGATACGCAGTATTTT
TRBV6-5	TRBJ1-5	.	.	CASRGGQPNQPQHF	TGTGCCAGCAGGGGGGGGCAACCGAATCAGCCCCAGCATTTT
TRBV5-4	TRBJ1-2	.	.	CASSLDGAGNYGYTF	TGTGCCAGCAGCTTGGATGGAGCGGGGAACTATGGCTACACCTTC
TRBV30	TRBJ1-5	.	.	CAWSDSTGISNQPQHF	TGTGCCTGGAGTGATTCTACAGGAATTAGCAATCAGCCCCAGCATTTT
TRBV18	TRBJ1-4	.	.	CASSPPGGEKLFF	TGTGCCAGCTCACCCCCGGGGGGGGAAAAACTGTTTTTT
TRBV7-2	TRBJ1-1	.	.	CASSLVGGQNTEAFF	TGTGCCAGCAGCTTAGTGGGGGGTCAAAACACTGAAGCTTTCTTT
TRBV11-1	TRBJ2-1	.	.	CASSLEYNEQFF	TGTGCCAGCAGCCTCGAGTACAATGAGCAGTTCTTC
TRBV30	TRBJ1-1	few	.	CAWSRPGNTEAFF	TGTGCCTGGAGTAGGCCGGGGAACACTGAAGCTTTCTTT
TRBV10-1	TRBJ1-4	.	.	CASSRGREFEEKLFF	TGCGCCAGCAGTAGAGGAAGGGAGTTCGAGGAAAAACTGTTTTTT
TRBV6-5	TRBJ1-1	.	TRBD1	CASRDPTGGYTEAFF	TGTGCCAGCAGAGACCCGACAGGGGGGTATACTGAAGCTTTCTTT
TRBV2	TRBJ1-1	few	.	CASSGIQGNTEAFF	TGTGCCAGCAGTGGTATCCAGGGGAACACTGAAGCTTTCTTT
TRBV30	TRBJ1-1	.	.	CAWSRQEYTEAFF	TGTGCCTGGAGTCGGCAGGAGTACACTGAAGCTTTCTTT
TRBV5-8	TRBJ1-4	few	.	CASSSGVGGMGEKLFF	TGTGCCAGCAGCTCGGGGGTAGGCGGCATGGGGGAAAAACTGTTTTTT
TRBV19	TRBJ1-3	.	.	CATPPAGRVDSGNTIYF	TGTGCCACCCCCCCCGCGGGGAGAGTCGACTCTGGAAACACCATATATTTT
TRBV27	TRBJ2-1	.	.	CASSQGANNEQFF	TGTGCCAGCAGCCAGGGAGCCAACAATGAGCAGTTCTTC
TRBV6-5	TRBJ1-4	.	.	CASSSGWTRGKKLFF	TGTGCCAGCAGTTCCGGGTGGACACGGGGAAAAAAACTGTTTTTT
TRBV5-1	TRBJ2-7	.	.	CASSLEPGGYYEQYF	TGCGCCAGCAGCTTGGAACCGGGGGGCTACTACGAGCAGTACTTC
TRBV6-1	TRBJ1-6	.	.	CASSRSNEYNSPLHF	TGTGCCAGCAGTCGGTCGAACGAGTATAATTCACCCCTCCACTTT
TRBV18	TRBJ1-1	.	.	CASSPPGPTEAFF	TGTGCCAGCTCACCACCGGGGCCCACTGAAGCTTTCTTT